The 21 T cell receptor beta chains listed next were all sequenced from one sample in a study of shared clonotypes between healthy human individuals. Assay: immunoSEQ multiplex PCR; the TCRdb copy retains only in-frame clones and omits some. The table includes over 750,000 clones, roughly 96% detected once. Terminally differentiated effector memory CD45RA+ cells were excluded by CCR7 positive selection of CD45RO-negative cells. Sample: naive CD8+ T cells sorted from blood. The receptors originated from a man between 25 and 39 years old in good health.

For this clone: This same CDR3 is encoded by further DNA sequences in the sample. The V call is TRBV9, the J call TRBJ2-1, with D perhaps matching TRBD1 (6 bases). Trimming took off 0 bases at V and 9 bases at J, with 10 bases between the two ends. Germline loops: CDR1 SGDLS, CDR2 YYNGEE. The CDR3 contains 13 residues. CDR3 sequence (DNA): TGTGCCAGCAGCGTAGGAGGGGGTAGTGAGCAGTTCTTC. Protein product: CASSVGGGSEQFF.

The sample holds a few counts of this clone. This chain joins TRBV4-1 and TRBJ2-1, with 9 bases that match TRBD2. The V segment lost 0 bases and the J segment 4 bases; nucleotides outside the gene matches: 16. Germline loops: CDR1 MGHRA, CDR2 YSYEKL. The CDR3 length is 20 residues. This CDR3 reads CASSQDWPLPTSGGYNEQFF. The CDR3, as DNA: TGCGCCAGCAGCCAAGATTGGCCCTTACCGACTAGCGGAGGATACAATGAGCAGTTCTTC.

The chain carries TRBV11-1 and TRBJ1-1; no firm D call. The germline CDR1 and CDR2 sequences are SGHAT and FQDESV (reference sequence). CDR3 length: 12 amino acids. Trimming removed 8 bases at V and 10 bases at J, with 17 bases between. This CDR3 is CASCSEGPGAFF. CDR3 bases: TGTGCCAGCTGCTCTGAAGGGCCCGGAGCTTTCTTT.

Worth noting for this clone: The sample holds other DNA sequences that translate to the same CDR3. The chain joins TRBV19 to TRBJ2-7, with 9 bases fitting TRBD2. J lost 2 bases, V lost 2 bases, and 1 base had no gene match. CDR3 length equals 14 residues. Germline CDR1 reads LNHDA; CDR2 reads SQIVND (reference sequence). CDR3 nucleotide sequence: TGTGCCAGTAGTATATTAGCGGGAGCCTACGAGCAGTACTTC. Translated, it gives CASSILAGAYEQYF.

A single count supports this clone. This chain uses TRBV6-5 with TRBJ2-5; no firm D call. The CDR3 contains 16 residues. V lost 0 bases and J 0 bases, leaving 11 bases between the germline ends. CDR1 and CDR2 from the germline V gene are MNHEY and SVGAGI. The CDR3, as DNA: TGTGCCAGCAGTTACTCGTTAACAGAGTACCAAGAGACCCAGTACTTC. Its protein product is CASSYSLTEYQETQYF.

This chain joins TRBV5-1 and TRBJ2-7, with D perhaps TRBD1 or TRBD2 (5 bases each). In germline, CDR1 is SGHRS, CDR2 YFSETQ. Trimming took 0 bases from V and 3 from J, leaving 13 bases between them. CDR3 length equals 15 residues. The CDR3 coding sequence is TGCGCCAGCAGCTTGGACCTGGGACCTTTCTACGAGCAGTACTTC. Amino acids: CASSLDLGPFYEQYF. Full variable domain (remainder filled in from reference TRBV5-1 and TRBJ2-7): KAGVTQTPRYLIKTRGQQVTLSCSPISGHRSVSWYQQTPGQGLQFLFEYFSETQRNKGNFPGRFSGRQFSNSRSEMNVSTLELGDSALYLCASSLDLGPFYEQYFGPGTRLTVT.

CDR3 DNA: TGTGCCAGCAGCTTAAATGGGCGGGAGGACTACAATGAGCAGTTCTTC. Amino acids: CASSLNGREDYNEQFF. This chain uses TRBV7-6 with TRBJ2-1; 8 bases match TRBD2. Germline lookup yields CDR1 SGHVS and CDR2 FNYEAQ. CDR3 length equals 16 residues. Trimming cost V 2 bases and J 3 bases; bases outside gene matches: 6. The variable domain in full, completed from reference TRBV7-6 and TRBJ2-1, reads GAGVSQSPRYKVTKRGQDVALRCDPISGHVSLYWYRQALGQGPEFLTYFNYEAQQDKSGLPNDRFSAERPEGSISTLTIQRTEQRDSAMYRCASSLNGREDYNEQFFGPGTRLTVL.

The chain combines TRBV4-3 with TRBJ2-7; TRBD2 might be the D (7 bases). This CDR3 region has 14 residues. Trimming shortened V by 1 base and J by 5 bases, and 12 bases separated the two germline ends. CDR1 is LGHNA and CDR2 is YSLEER in the germline V gene. The CDR3 DNA follows: TGCGCCAGCAGCCAAGGGGGGGGCTCAGACGAGCAGTACTTC. Protein product: CASSQGGGSDEQYF.

The chain couples TRBV2 to TRBJ2-1; a weak D match, TRBD2 (7 bases). There are 15 residues in the CDR3. Trimming pared 8 bases from V and 4 bases from J, leaving 18 bases between. Germline CDR1 is SNHLY and CDR2 is FYNNEI. The CDR3: CASPKGGRRYNEQFF. The DNA of the CDR3 is TGTGCCAGCCCAAAGGGGGGGAGGAGATACAATGAGCAGTTCTTC.

The gene calls are TRBV6-5 and TRBJ1-1, with D perhaps matching TRBD1 (5 bases). Trimming pared 4 bases from V and 5 bases from J, leaving 17 bases between. This CDR3 spans 15 amino acids. The germline CDR1 and CDR2 sequences are MNHEY and SVGAGI. This CDR3 is CASSLQGFAGTEAFF. For the CDR3, the DNA is TGTGCCAGCAGTTTGCAGGGATTCGCCGGTACTGAAGCTTTCTTT.

The J gene is TRBJ2-1, the V gene TRBV11-2; no clear D gene. The CDR3 is 11 residues long. Trimming took 1 base from V and 9 from J, leaving 4 bases between them. The germline V gene encodes CDR1 SGHAT and CDR2 FQNNGV. The CDR3 region is CASSLGSEQFF. The CDR3 nucleotides read TGTGCCAGCAGCTTAGGTTCTGAGCAGTTCTTC.

The chain uses TRBV28 and TRBJ1-2, with D unresolved. Trimming removed 1 base at V and 5 bases at J, with 8 bases between. Looked up from germline, CDR1 is MDHEN and CDR2 is SYDVKM. CDR3 size: 13 residues. The CDR3 reads CASSLYGVYGYTF. The DNA for the CDR3 is TGTGCCAGCAGTTTATATGGGGTGTATGGCTACACCTTC.

The V gene is TRBV6-5, the J gene TRBJ2-7, with D uncertain. Germline V gives CDR1 MNHEY, CDR2 SVGAGI. The V end lost 0 bases, the J end lost 4 bases, and 13 bases lay between the germline ends. This CDR3 spans 15 amino acids. The CDR3: CASSYSSEAPYEQYF. Written as DNA, the CDR3 is TGTGCCAGCAGTTACTCGTCAGAAGCCCCATACGAGCAGTACTTC.

V is TRBV4-1 and J is TRBJ2-1; weak D call: TRBD2 (6 bases). Germline CDR1 and CDR2: MGHRA and YSYEKL. The CDR3 is made up of 18 amino acids. Trimming left V 0 bases short and J 0 bases short, with 15 bases between. As DNA, the CDR3 is TGCGCCAGCAGCCAAGATCCCCCCCTAGCGAGCTCCTACAATGAGCAGTTCTTC. As protein: CASSQDPPLASSYNEQFF.

The rearrangement links TRBV7-2 to TRBJ1-5, with TRBD1 identical over 7 bases. J was trimmed by 3 bases and V by 5 bases; bases with no gene match: 4. Germline CDR1 and CDR2: SGHTA and FQGNSA. The CDR3 covers 14 residues. CDR3 sequence (DNA): TGTGCCAGCAGCCAGACAGGGTCCAATCAGCCCCAGCATTTT. Protein: CASSQTGSNQPQHF. Full variable domain (outside the CDR3, taken from reference TRBV7-2 and TRBJ1-5): GAGVSQSPSNKVTEKGKDVELRCDPISGHTALYWYRQSLGQGLEFLIYFQGNSAPDKSGLPSDRFSAERTGGSVSTLTIQRTQQEDSAVYLCASSQTGSNQPQHFGDGTRLSIL.

The chain recombines TRBV7-9 with TRBJ2-5; D unresolved. The V and J ends lost 1 base and 5 bases respectively, with 5 bases between them. The CDR3 length is 12 residues. The germline V gene has CDR1 SEHNR and CDR2 FQNEAQ (reference sequence). CDR3 region: CASSLVTETQYF. CDR3 nucleotides: TGTGCCAGCAGCTTAGTAACGGAGACCCAGTACTTC. Using reference TRBV7-9 and TRBJ2-5 for the parts outside the CDR3, the full variable domain is DTGVSQNPRHKITKRGQNVTFRCDPISEHNRLYWYRQTLGQGPEFLTYFQNEAQLEKSRLLSDRFSAERPKGSFSTLEIQRTEQGDSAMYLCASSLVTETQYFGPGTRLLVL.

The V and J genes are TRBV9 and TRBJ1-4; D uncertain. Trimming shortened V by 3 bases and J by 1 base, and 7 bases separated the two germline ends. From germline, CDR1 is SGDLS and CDR2 YYNGEE. The CDR3 is made up of 14 amino acids. For the CDR3, the DNA is TGTGCCAGCAGCGGCCGCGGAACTAATGAAAAACTGTTTTTT. It is translated as CASSGRGTNEKLFF.

The chain carries TRBV7-8 and TRBJ2-2; D uncertain. Trimming took 2 bases from V and 3 from J, leaving 7 bases between them. The CDR3 is 14 residues long. Germline-derived CDR1 and CDR2 are SGHVS and FQNEAQ. The CDR3 here is CASSLRDYTGELFF. In DNA, the CDR3 is TGTGCCAGCAGCTTACGCGACTACACCGGGGAGCTGTTTTTT.

V gene TRBV28 combines with J gene TRBJ2-7; the D call may be TRBD1 or TRBD2 (5 bases each). The V gene lost 3 bases and the J gene lost 0 bases, with 9 bases spanning the gap. The CDR3 spans 14 residues. Germline CDR1 reads MDHEN; CDR2 reads SYDVKM. The CDR3 reads CASSFEGSSYEQYF. In DNA, the CDR3 is TGTGCCAGCAGTTTTGAGGGGAGCTCCTACGAGCAGTACTTC.

On this clone itself: Relative to the germline gene, one junction end is altered; a read error may explain this. V is TRBV7-7 and J is TRBJ2-2; 8 nucleotides match TRBD2. The germline gives CDR1 SSHAT, CDR2 FNYEAQ (reference sequence). This CDR3 region has 17 residues. The CDR3 coding sequence is TGTGCTAGCAGCTTGAGGAGTCCGGGACTAGGGACCGGGGAGCTGTTTTTT. Its translation: CASSLRSPGLGTGELFF.

In this sample, this clone turned up once. The chain carries TRBV19 and TRBJ1-1; D perhaps matches TRBD1 (5 bases). From germline, CDR1 is LNHDA and CDR2 SQIVND (reference sequence). Between the trimmed V and J ends, which lost 3 bases and 7 bases, there was a span of 21 bases. The CDR3 consists of 16 residues. Here the CDR3 DNA reads TGTGCCAGTAGTATTCGGGTTTTGAATTTCGACAGTGAAGCTTTCTTT. Translation gives CASSIRVLNFDSEAFF.